This TCR beta chain was identified in a study of cytomegalovirus exposure and HLA in healthy donors. Study-level background: Prior work identified 120 million or so unique TCR beta sequences in some 200 million T cells.

V was trimmed by 2 bases and J by 4 bases, leaving 11 bases between them. The CDR3 loop spans 14 amino acids. Germline CDR1 reads KGHSH; CDR2 reads LQKENI. The primer mix had 60 Vbeta and 13 Jbeta primers. Repertoires were generated with immunoSEQ multiplex PCR, while TCRdb's copy carries only in-frame clones and drops some. The sample has about 200,000 clones, roughly 80% seen once. The chain couples TRBV18 to TRBJ1-1; tentatively, D is TRBD1 (6 bases). The clonotype comes from a woman between 18 and 29 years old in good health and CMV-seronegative. The material sequenced was PBMCs. The DNA of the CDR3 is TGTGCCAGCTCACCATTCCAGGGGAGCACTGAAGCTTTCTTT. Its protein is CASSPFQGSTEAFF.